This TCR beta chain stems from a study of T-cell memory formation after mild COVID-19. For the study at large: TCR clusters were mostly confined to one donor each. Study-wide results and limits: Day 37-peaking second-wave clones had unconfirmed SARS-CoV-2 specificity. Cross-reactive memory seemingly joined, as some responding clones were found in pre-infection memory.

On this clonotype itself: Its antigen is not known.

Trimming cost V 0 bases and J 4 bases, with 13 bases left between them. Germline V gene data show CDR1 as SGDLS and CDR2 as YYNGEE. The CDR3 consists of 15 residues. Via MiXCR, TCRdb re-called the 5' RACE reads, giving one row per CDR3 protein. The sample consists of 250,000 to 350,000 distinct CDR3 sequences, 15% to 20% of them appearing once. This receptor was obtained from a man aged 18 to 29 who had mild COVID-19 (a few samples of this study predate the infection). Cell type and time point are not known. This chain links TRBV9 with TRBJ2-5, with D uncertain. Source material: PBMCs or a T cell subset sorted from them (not recorded which). CDR3 nucleotides: TGTGCCAGCAGCGTAGGTCTGGGCGCGGCAGAGACCCAGTACTTC. Translation gives CASSVGLGAAETQYF.